These T cell receptor beta chains were read from a single sample in a study of shared clonotypes between healthy human individuals. Profiled with immunoSEQ multiplex PCR; TCRdb holds only in-frame clones, not every one. The sample lists 450,000 to 500,000 clones, 76% seen once, with 10% to 15% in the top ten. The sequenced sample consisted of PBMCs. Source of these receptors: a woman aged 35 to 49 in good health. Some clones in this sample may be carry-over from other donors' samples. Both conserved end residues are part of each CDR3. D genes are given only for firm matches. A clone size is listed for some rows: how often the clone was seen (once, few, many), or a class if it is expanded.

>-|TRBJ2-3|TRBV9|TRBD2
TGTGCCAGCAGCACCCCTGGGGAGAGGGCGAGCGGGAGGGCCAGAACCACAGATACGCAGTATTTT
CASSTPGERASGRARTTDTQYF
>-|TRBJ1-1|TRBV7-6|-
TGTGCCAGCAGCCCAGGGTCGAACACTGAAGCTTTCTTT
CASSPGSNTEAFF
>once|TRBJ1-2|TRBV4-3|-
TGCGCCAGCAGCCAAGAACTGACTAACTATGGCTACACCTTC
CASSQELTNYGYTF
>many|TRBJ2-3|TRBV19|TRBD2
TGTGCCAGTAGTAACCCTAGCGGGAGGGTGGCAGATACGCAGTATTTT
CASSNPSGRVADTQYF
>-|TRBJ1-5|TRBV28|-
TGTGCCAGCAGTGTCCCAACAGGTGGAAGCAATCAGCCCCAGCATTTT
CASSVPTGGSNQPQHF
>-|TRBJ2-1|TRBV19|TRBD1
TGTGCCGGTACGGACAGGGGGTCGTCCGCCTACAATGAGCAGTTCTTC
CAGTDRGSSAYNEQFF
>few|TRBJ2-2|TRBV6-4|TRBD1
TGTGCCAGCAGTCGGTTGCACCGGGACAGGGTTGCCACCGGGGAGCTGTTTTTT
CASSRLHRDRVATGELFF
>-|TRBJ2-3|TRBV2|-
TGTGCCAGCATGGGAAATACGCAGTATTTT
CASMGNTQYF
>-|TRBJ2-3|TRBV29-1|-
TGCAGCGTTAAAGACGTTTATAGCACAGATACGCAGTATTTT
CSVKDVYSTDTQYF
>-|TRBJ2-1|TRBV6-5|TRBD2
TGTGCCAGCAGTACCCCTAGCGGGAGAGTGGTTGAGCAGTTCTTC
CASSTPSGRVVEQFF
>-|TRBJ1-4|TRBV30|-
TGTGCCTGGAGTGTTAGGGGAGAAAAACTGTTTTTT
CAWSVRGEKLFF
>once|TRBJ2-2|TRBV5-1|-
TGCGCCAGCAGCGGGAACGCGAACACCGGGGAGCTGTTTTTT
CASSGNANTGELFF
>-|TRBJ2-1|TRBV10-3|-
TGTGCCAGCTTAGGAGGGGGGAATGAGCAGTTCTTC
CASLGGGNEQFF
>-|TRBJ2-3|TRBV2|-
TGTGCCAGCAGTGTTGGCACAGATACGCAGTATTTT
CASSVGTDTQYF
>-|TRBJ2-7|TRBV2|-
TGTGCCAGCGGGGGGATCGAGCAGTACTTC
CASGGIEQYF
>-|TRBJ2-7|TRBV27|TRBD2
TGTGCCAGCACACCGAGAGGGACTAGCGGTTACGAGCAGTACTTC
CASTPRGTSGYEQYF
>-|TRBJ1-2|TRBV7-9|-
TGTGCCAGCAGCTTACCGGGGGGCGAGGGGTATGGCTACACCTTC
CASSLPGGEGYGYTF
>-|TRBJ2-1|TRBV13|-
TGTGCCAGCAGCTTAGCGTTTCGTGAGCAGTTCTTC
CASSLAFREQFF
>-|TRBJ2-1|TRBV18|TRBD2
TGTGCCAGCTCACCGACTAGCGGGAGGGTCAATGAGCAGTTCTTC
CASSPTSGRVNEQFF
>-|TRBJ1-2|TRBV9|-
TGTGCCAGCAGCGTAGAGCAGGGTAACTATGGCTACACCTTC
CASSVEQGNYGYTF
>once|TRBJ2-3|TRBV4-2|-
TGTGCCAGCAGCCAAGATAAGGCCGCCGCCCTCACAGATACGCAGTATTTT
CASSQDKAAALTDTQYF
>few|TRBJ2-1|TRBV11-2|TRBD2
TGTGCCAGCACCGGGACTAGCGGGATGGTTAGTTACAATGAGCAGTTCTTC
CASTGTSGMVSYNEQFF
>-|TRBJ2-1|TRBV18|TRBD2
TGTGCCAGCTCACCAGGGGGGGTGCGGAACAATGAGCAGTTCTTC
CASSPGGVRNNEQFF
>-|TRBJ2-6|TRBV18|TRBD1
TGTGCCAGCTCCCGGACAGGGTCCTCTGGGGCCAACGTCCTGACTTTC
CASSRTGSSGANVLTF
>few|TRBJ2-7|TRBV7-9|TRBD1
TGTGCCAGCAGCCCCTGGACAGGGGGCAGGTACGAGCAGTACTTC
CASSPWTGGRYEQYF
>once|TRBJ1-2|TRBV4-2|TRBD1
TGTGCCAGCAGCCAAGATAGGGACAGGGTTATCTATGGCTACACCTTC
CASSQDRDRVIYGYTF
>-|TRBJ1-1|TRBV6-5|-
TGTGCCAGCAGTTACGGACGAGGGACTGGAGCTTTCTTT
CASSYGRGTGAFF
>-|TRBJ2-7|TRBV5-8|-
TGTGCCAGCAGCTTGATGGAGATATCCTACGAGCAGTACTTC
CASSLMEISYEQYF
>-|TRBJ2-7|TRBV28|-
TGTGCCAGCAGTTTGGGACCCGGGCGCGAGCAGTACTTC
CASSLGPGREQYF
>few|TRBJ1-5|TRBV28|TRBD1
TGTGCCAGCAGCATCCTGACAGGGGGCGGCCAGCCCCAGCATTTT
CASSILTGGGQPQHF
>few|TRBJ2-7|TRBV7-8|TRBD2
TGTGCCAGCGGAGGACTAGGGTCCTACGAGCAGTACTTC
CASGGLGSYEQYF
>-|TRBJ2-3|TRBV11-2|-
TGTGCCAGCAGCTTCCGGGGCCGATCAAGCACAGATACGCAGTATTTT
CASSFRGRSSTDTQYF
>-|TRBJ2-1|TRBV11-2|TRBD2
TGTGCCAGCAGTGGACTAGCGATCGTAGCTGAGCAGTTCTTC
CASSGLAIVAEQFF
>-|TRBJ1-3|TRBV10-2|-
TGCGCCAGCAGTGGCAGGGCCGAGGGCTCTGGAAACACCATATATTTT
CASSGRAEGSGNTIYF
>-|TRBJ2-2|TRBV2|-
TGTGCCAGCTTACGGCGACTTAACACCGGGGAGCTGTTTTTT
CASLRRLNTGELFF
>once|TRBJ2-1|TRBV7-2|TRBD2
TGTGCCAGCAGCTTAGTGGGGACTAGCGGGAGCCCAGTCTTC
CASSLVGTSGSPVF
>-|TRBJ2-3|TRBV29-1|-
TGCAGCGCCGCGACCTTTCCTGGCACAGATACGCAGTATTTT
CSAATFPGTDTQYF
>-|TRBJ2-7|TRBV5-1|-
TGCGCCAGCAGCTTAGGGGGCTACGAGCAGTACTTC
CASSLGGYEQYF
>-|TRBJ2-4|TRBV11-1|TRBD2
TGTGCCAGCAGCACGGGACTAGCGGGAGCGGGGGAAAACATTCAGTACTTC
CASSTGLAGAGENIQYF